The present TCR beta chain was sequenced within a study of graft-versus-host responses after intestinal transplantation (dated by TCRdb to the early 2020s). About the study as a whole: The transplants that recipients got were multivisceral, liver-intestinal, or isolated intestinal. To identify alloreactive clones, pre-transplant mixed lymphocyte reaction products were sequenced and compared with unstimulated pre-transplant donor and recipient T cells. After intestinal transplantation, graft-versus-host and host-versus-graft alloreactive T cell clones were followed in the graft, circulation and bone marrow using bulk TCR-beta CDR3 sequencing. A peak of at least 4% donor T cells among recipient peripheral blood mononuclear cells was the definition used for donor T cell macrochimerism. A cohort of around 25 intestinal transplant recipients, including one retransplant, was enrolled, and a few patients lacking pretransplant specimens were excluded. Rather than going through the commercial service, samples from three later patients were sequenced in-house on an Illumina MiSeq and processed with MiXCR. Every recipient was given anti-thymocyte globulin induction, then maintenance tacrolimus and steroids for roughly 3 years. General findings and caveats noted by the study authors: GvH clones were found in recipient bone marrow, and some of the GvH clones appeared earlier in ileal mucosa or blood, which is consistent with an intestinal mucosal origin. In patients with donor T cell macrochimerism, the allografts had high GvH to HvG T cell clonal ratios. Early after transplant, peak levels of circulating GvH clones were found to be associated with declines in HvG clones. The relatively low number and heterogeneity of intestinal transplant patients limited the conclusions.

Receptor libraries were prepared by the immunoSEQ multiplex PCR assay. Adaptive Biotechnologies carried out high-throughput TCR-beta CDR3 sequencing of genomic DNA for most patients. On the authors' methods: Adaptive's ImmunoSEQ software supplied the TCR sequencing data for 18 patients, while MiXCR and VDJtools were used to process a few other patients. Because the origin of CDR3 nucleotide sequences shared between donor and recipient could not be assigned, those sequences were removed. At least 2-fold expansion over unstimulated cells and a minimum CFSE-low frequency of 0.002% (template counts) or 0.001% (read counts) were required for clones to be classified as alloreactive. A clone was considered mappable if detected in the sequenced pre-transplant spleen, lymph node, or MLR CFSE-low populations of the donor or recipient. The cumulative frequency of alloreactive clones was calculated as a percentage of all sequences, weighted by copy number. As stored in TCRdb, this immuneACCESS dataset retains in-frame rearrangements with V and J assigned. A fraction of the clones does not appear; measured against another copy, unresolved V genes explain less than half of the discrepancy, and the remainder lacks a known reason. That table furnishes V, J and clone size, whereas the DNA furnished D and trimming. For this sample the table gives about 98,000 clones, of which about 83% were detected only once. 1.4% of the sample belongs to the ten largest clones.

Blood samples were collected up to 4 times in the first month after transplant and then at least monthly when available. With respect to this clone: The antigen it recognizes is unknown. No base qualities exist here, and no much larger clone lies one base off it.

The V end loses 5 bases and the J end loses 4 bases, and a stretch of 14 bases separates them. For CDR1 and CDR2, the germline V gene lists MDHEN and SYDVKM. The CDR3, from cysteine to phenylalanine, totals 14 residues. Only CDR3 DNA remains: 42 bases, in frame from the first base. The chain couples TRBV28 to TRBJ1-2, with the D gene too uncertain to name. The sequence derives from a human patient who received an intestinal transplant, so some T cells may come from the graft donor. The specimen comprised PBMCs, sampled 255 days after intestinal transplant. In nucleotides, the sequence is TGTGCCAGCAGTCTCCTCCCTGGCCCCTATGGCTACACCTTC. Its coded protein is CASSLLPGPYGYTF.